The 8 T cell receptor beta chains in this list originate from one sample, sequenced in a study of blood T cell repertoires in COVID-19. Measured with immunoSEQ multiplex PCR; TCRdb has only the in-frame clones, and not every one. The sample includes roughly 160,000 clones, about four fifths of them seen just once. Material for sequencing was peripheral blood. The receptor set was obtained from a woman aged 60-75 years with COVID-19, enrolled during active disease.

The rearrangement links TRBV18 to TRBJ2-1; TRBD2 aligns across 11 bases. The germline CDR1 and CDR2 sequences are KGHSH and LQKENI. The CDR3 spans 16 residues. The junction had 1 base not matched to a gene; V was cut back by 3 bases and J by 0 bases. This chain's CDR3 is CASSPTSGSSYNEQFF. DNA of the CDR3: TGTGCCAGCTCACCCACTAGCGGGAGCTCCTACAATGAGCAGTTCTTC.

This clone has only a few counts. This chain connects TRBV28 to TRBJ1-4, with 7 bases that match TRBD1. The CDR3 consists of 16 residues. Trimming took 2 bases from V and 4 from J; bases not matched to a gene: 7. Germline CDR1 MDHEN, CDR2 SYDVKM. CDR3 amino acids: CASSLPGDSLNEKLFF. As DNA, the CDR3 is TGTGCCAGCAGTTTACCGGGGGACAGCCTTAATGAAAAACTGTTTTTT.

The chain links TRBV18 to TRBJ2-1, with D maybe TRBD2 (6 bases). From germline, CDR1 is KGHSH and CDR2 LQKENI. There are 13 residues in the CDR3. V gave up 4 bases and J gave up 7 bases, with 11 bases separating them. CDR3 protein: CASSRGSGNEQFF. In nucleotides, the CDR3 is TGTGCCAGCTCACGAGGGAGCGGGAATGAGCAGTTCTTC.

This rearrangement joins TRBV25-1 to TRBJ2-1, with D possibly being TRBD2 (5 bases). This CDR3 spans 16 amino acids. The V gene lost 2 bases and the J gene lost 8 bases, with 19 bases spanning the gap. Germline CDR1 reads MGHDK; CDR2 reads SYGVNS. DNA for the CDR3: TGTGCCAGCAGTGAAGGTAGCGTATTATCTAGGGATGAGCAGTTCTTC. It translates to CASSEGSVLSRDEQFF.

V is TRBV21-1 and J is TRBJ1-4; the DNA was not compared with TRBD1, the D call given in the table. TRBV21-1 is described as a pseudogene. CDR3 length: 15 residues. CDR3 sequence (DNA): TGTGCCAGCAGCAAAGAGGGGACAAAAAATGAAAAACTGTTTTTT. It translates to CASSKEGTKNEKLFF.

The chain carries TRBV28 and TRBJ2-6, with D perhaps matching TRBD1 (6 bases). From germline, CDR1 is MDHEN and CDR2 SYDVKM. V was clipped by 3 bases and J by 0 bases, with 30 bases between them. The CDR3 totals 23 residues. As DNA, the CDR3 is TGTGCCAGCAGTTTTTGGCGGACCCCCCAGACAGGTCAGGGTGGCTCTGGGGCCAACGTCCTGACTTTC. This codes for CASSFWRTPQTGQGGSGANVLTF.

This rearrangement joins TRBV9 to TRBJ1-6; tentative D call: TRBD1 (6 bases). V lost 0 bases and J 3 bases, leaving 10 bases between the germline ends. The germline V gene has CDR1 SGDLS and CDR2 YYNGEE. The CDR3 covers 16 residues. CDR3 residues: CASSVGEGVYNSPLHF. The CDR3 region has the DNA TGTGCCAGCAGCGTAGGTGAGGGGGTCTATAATTCACCCCTCCACTTT.

Here the CDR3 DNA reads TGTGCCAGCAGCGCAACTAGCGGGATGGGAGTGGAGACCCAGTACTTC. Encoded protein: CASSATSGMGVETQYF. The chain has TRBV5-4 and TRBJ2-5, with 10 bases fitting TRBD2. This CDR3 region has 16 residues. The germline V gene has CDR1 SGHNT and CDR2 YYREEE (reference sequence). Germline trimming cut 4 bases from V and 5 bases from J; bases unmatched to any gene: 11.